This is a list of T cell receptor beta chains from one sample in a study of OX40 agonist ivuxolimab in advanced cancers. TCRdb's copy holds only in-frame clones and misses some; the assay was immunoSEQ multiplex PCR. The sample carries 75,000 to 90,000 clones, about 88% recorded once. This specimen consisted of CD4+ or CD8+ T cells sorted from blood, obtained in a trial of the OX40 agonist ivuxolimab. These receptors all stem from an adult with an advanced solid tumor such as melanoma, head and neck, liver or kidney cancer. Each CDR3 is given with its conserved first and last residue. Each record gives: CDR3 protein, CDR3 DNA, V gene, CDR3 length, J gene, clone size, D gene. The D gene is left open where the match is weak. Expanded clones get a size class; other rows say once, few or many, or leave the size out.

CASRTGSNQPQHF	TGTGCCAGCAGAACAGGGAGCAATCAGCCCCAGCATTTT	TRBV6-1	13	TRBJ1-5	medium-sized	NA
CASTMGGLANNEQFF	TGTGCCAGCACCATGGGAGGGCTAGCGAACAATGAGCAGTTCTTC	TRBV27	15	TRBJ2-1	NA	TRBD2
CASAGSSGNTIYF	TGTGCCTCCGCCGGCTCCTCTGGAAACACCATATATTTT	TRBV19	13	TRBJ1-3	few	NA
CASRRPSGDYGYTF	TGTGCCAGCAGAAGGCCCTCCGGGGATTATGGCTACACCTTC	TRBV6-5	14	TRBJ1-2	NA	NA
CASSPAPPRSRFYEQYF	TGTGCCAGCAGCCCTGCCCCTCCCAGGTCCCGCTTTTACGAGCAGTACTTC	TRBV7-9	17	TRBJ2-7	few	NA
CASSLGQLNYTF	TGTGCCAGCAGCCTAGGACAGCTTAACTACACCTTC	TRBV7-2	12	TRBJ1-2	NA	NA
CASSQQPGLGADTQYF	TGTGCCAGCAGCCAGCAGCCGGGACTAGGGGCAGATACGCAGTATTTT	TRBV7-3	16	TRBJ2-3	NA	TRBD2
CASSPPRGSYEQYF	TGTGCCAGCTCACCACCGAGAGGAAGCTACGAGCAGTACTTC	TRBV18	14	TRBJ2-7	NA	NA
CASSTRQGGTEAFF	TGCGCCAGCAGTACAAGACAGGGCGGCACTGAAGCTTTCTTT	TRBV5-1	14	TRBJ1-1	NA	TRBD1
CASSLTSGIPGELFF	TGTGCCAGCAGCTTGACTAGCGGGATTCCCGGGGAGCTGTTTTTT	TRBV5-4	15	TRBJ2-2	NA	TRBD2
CASSPISGQETQYF	TGTGCCAGCAGCCCCATTTCGGGTCAAGAGACCCAGTACTTC	TRBV11-2	14	TRBJ2-5	NA	NA
CAGGGHSSKAFF	TGTGCCGGGGGGGGACATTCTAGCAAAGCTTTCTTT	TRBV6-1	12	TRBJ1-1	NA	NA
CASSTGTSRNEQFF	TGCGCCAGCAGCACAGGGACTAGCAGAAATGAGCAGTTCTTC	TRBV5-1	14	TRBJ2-1	NA	TRBD2
CASSLSGGDLYGYTF	TGTGCCAGCAGCTTATCAGGCGGGGATCTCTATGGCTACACCTTC	TRBV7-9	15	TRBJ1-2	NA	NA
CAGRRESNQPQHF	TGTGCCGGTCGCAGGGAGAGCAATCAGCCCCAGCATTTT	TRBV2	13	TRBJ1-5	NA	NA
CASSPFFGGSRSDTQYF	TGTGCCAGCAGCCCCTTTTTTGGCGGGAGTAGGTCAGATACGCAGTATTTT	TRBV7-2	17	TRBJ2-3	NA	TRBD2
CASSHPGQGGGYTF	TGCGCCAGCAGCCACCCCGGACAGGGAGGCGGCTACACCTTC	TRBV4-1	14	TRBJ1-2	NA	TRBD1
CASSLVGSAGTGELFF	TGCGCCAGCAGCTTGGTCGGCAGTGCGGGCACCGGGGAGCTGTTTTTT	TRBV5-1	16	TRBJ2-2	NA	NA
CASRARGSGNTIYF	TGTGCCAGCAGAGCAAGGGGTAGCGGAAACACCATATATTTT	TRBV6-5	14	TRBJ1-3	NA	NA
CASSRAYNEQFF	TGTGCCAGCAGCCGAGCATACAATGAGCAGTTCTTC	TRBV6-6	12	TRBJ2-1	NA	NA
CASSGRRSYGYTF	TGTGCCAGCAGTGGAAGGCGTAGCTATGGCTACACCTTC	TRBV6-1	13	TRBJ1-2	many	NA
CASSASYEQYF	TGTGCCAGCAGTGCCTCCTACGAGCAGTACTTC	TRBV6-6	11	TRBJ2-7	NA	NA
CATSREAGNGYTF	TGTGCCACCAGCAGAGAGGCAGGGAATGGCTACACCTTC	TRBV15	13	TRBJ1-2	NA	NA
CASSKILLSWDETQYF	TGTGCCAGTAGTAAAATTCTACTTTCGTGGGATGAGACCCAGTACTTC	TRBV19	16	TRBJ2-5	few	NA
CASSLDLGRMNTEAFF	TGCGCCAGCAGCTTAGATCTGGGGAGGATGAACACTGAAGCTTTCTTT	TRBV5-1	16	TRBJ1-1	NA	NA
CASRKSVQRGSYNSPLHF	TGTGCCAGCAGAAAATCAGTCCAGCGTGGGTCCTATAATTCACCCCTCCACTTT	TRBV7-2	18	TRBJ1-6	NA	NA
CASSLRLGRGYNEQFF	TGTGCCAGCAGCTTAAGGCTAGGGCGAGGCTACAATGAGCAGTTCTTC	TRBV11-2	16	TRBJ2-1	NA	NA
CASSLNYNEQFF	TGTGCCAGCAGCTTAAACTACAATGAGCAGTTCTTC	TRBV7-9	12	TRBJ2-1	NA	NA
CASSEQGFFGELFF	TGTGCCAGTAGTGAACAGGGCTTCTTCGGGGAGCTGTTTTTT	TRBV19	14	TRBJ2-2	NA	NA
CASSLGQGLGNYGYTF	TGTGCCAGCAGCTTGGGACAGGGGCTGGGGAACTATGGCTACACCTTC	TRBV13	16	TRBJ1-2	NA	TRBD1
CASSIRGMAYEQFF	TGTGCCAGTAGTATACGAGGGATGGCATATGAGCAGTTCTTC	TRBV19	14	TRBJ2-1	NA	NA
CASSLDGRPYEQYF	TGTGCCAGCAGCTTGGATGGCAGGCCCTACGAGCAGTACTTC	TRBV5-6	14	TRBJ2-7	NA	NA
CASSLGMGARETQYF	TGCGCCAGCAGCTTGGGAATGGGGGCACGAGAGACCCAGTACTTC	TRBV5-1	15	TRBJ2-5	NA	NA
CASSPQEVGTEAFF	TGTGCCAGCTCACCGCAGGAAGTGGGCACTGAAGCTTTCTTT	TRBV18	14	TRBJ1-1	NA	NA
CASRWGTTRDVLTF	TGTGCCAGTAGATGGGGGACCACGCGAGACGTCCTGACTTTC	TRBV19	14	TRBJ2-6	NA	NA
CASRPLAGVREQYF	TGTGCCAGCAGACCGCTAGCGGGAGTGCGAGAGCAGTACTTC	TRBV5-6	14	TRBJ2-7	NA	TRBD2
CASSFDGTPVRYGYTF	TGTGCCAGCAGCTTCGACGGGACCCCTGTCCGATATGGCTACACCTTC	TRBV5-5	16	TRBJ1-2	NA	NA
CASRESGTAYGYTF	TGTGCCAGCAGAGAATCCGGGACAGCCTATGGCTACACCTTC	TRBV6-1	14	TRBJ1-2	NA	TRBD1